These 10 T cell receptor beta chains came from one sample sequenced in a study of blood T cell repertoires in COVID-19 (dated by TCRdb to about 2020). Library creation used the immunoSEQ multiplex PCR assay. TCRdb took this table from immuneACCESS and kept in-frame rearrangements with V and J called. Such tables lack part of the clones; where checked against another copy, unresolved V genes explain under half of the gap, and the rest is unexplained. This sample gives roughly 38,000 clones in total; around 83% of them show up just once. The ten top clones hold around a fifth of the sample. The sequenced material came from peripheral blood. These receptor sequences come from a man aged 45-65 years in a cohort sampled during active COVID-19.

The rearrangement joins TRBV6-2 or TRBV6-3 to TRBJ2-1; 10 bases match TRBD2. The CDR3 covers 16 residues. With 5 bases clipped from V and 4 bases from J, the junction kept 8 bases outside the gene matches. The germline V gene has CDR1 MNHEY and CDR2 SVGEGT. CDR3 in amino acids: CASSPLAGSRYNEQFF. The CDR3 nucleotides read TGTGCCAGCAGTCCACTAGCGGGAAGTCGTTACAATGAGCAGTTCTTC.

The rearrangement links TRBV18 to TRBJ1-2; D is undetermined. The V gene lost 5 bases and the J gene lost 0 bases, with 13 bases spanning the gap. Germline loops: CDR1 KGHSH, CDR2 LQKENI. The CDR3 extends over 15 amino acids. For the CDR3, the DNA is TGTGCCAGCTCAGCCGCAGGAACGGCTAACTATGGCTACACCTTC. As protein: CASSAAGTANYGYTF.

This chain links TRBV4-3 with TRBJ1-1; possibly TRBD1 for D (6 bases). Germline values: CDR1 LGHNA, CDR2 YSLEER. The CDR3 consists of 16 residues. V lost 4 bases to trimming and J lost 0 bases, with 15 bases between them. CDR3 coding DNA: TGCGCCAGCAGCCTTCAACCGGGACACTTGAACACTGAAGCTTTCTTT. Protein product: CASSLQPGHLNTEAFF.

The rearrangement uses TRBV27 and TRBJ2-7; a possible D gene is TRBD2 (5 bases). V shed 8 bases and J shed 2 bases, with 16 bases lying between them. CDR1 and CDR2 from the germline V gene are MNHEY and SMNVEV (reference sequence). The CDR3 consists of 14 residues. The CDR3 here is CASSLVGEPYEQYF. DNA of the CDR3: TGTGCCAGCTCCCTGGTCGGGGAACCCTACGAGCAGTACTTC.

The chain carries TRBV6-6 and TRBJ2-7, with 8 bases fitting TRBD1. The V segment lost 4 bases and the J segment 1 base; nucleotides outside the gene matches: 3. Germline V lookup: CDR1 MNHNY, CDR2 SVGAGI (reference sequence). The CDR3 length is 14 residues. The CDR3 sequence is CASSSGQGSYEQYV. CDR3 in DNA: TGTGCCAGCAGTTCCGGACAGGGTTCCTACGAGCAGTACGTC.

The rearrangement joins TRBV2 to TRBJ2-1, with 9 nucleotides matching TRBD2. Germline V gene sequence: CDR1 SNHLY, CDR2 FYNNEI. With 2 bases clipped from V and 7 bases from J, the junction kept 6 bases outside the gene matches. The CDR3 is 15 amino acids. The chain's CDR3 is CASSELASGVNEQFF. CDR3 bases: TGTGCCAGCAGTGAACTGGCTAGCGGGGTGAATGAGCAGTTCTTC.

This chain links TRBV9 with TRBJ2-2, with TRBD2 identical over 7 bases. The germline V gene has CDR1 SGDLS and CDR2 YYNGEE. Trimming removed 3 bases from V and 5 bases from J; junction bases left unmatched: 10. CDR3 length: 16 amino acids. Here the CDR3 reads CASSDPGLAVTGELFF. The CDR3 nucleotides read TGTGCCAGCAGCGACCCCGGGCTAGCGGTGACCGGGGAGCTGTTTTTT.

This clone came up a few times. The chain combines TRBV5-6 with TRBJ1-5, with 7 nucleotides matching TRBD1. The CDR3 extends over 14 amino acids. Per germline, CDR1 SGHDT and CDR2 YYEEEE. Trimming cost V 4 bases and J 1 base; bases outside gene matches: 2. The CDR3 sequence: CASSEQGSNQPQHF. CDR3 bases: TGTGCCAGCAGCGAACAGGGGAGCAATCAGCCCCAGCATTTT.

The rearrangement uses TRBV19 and TRBJ2-1, with 10 positions matching TRBD2. CDR1 is LNHDA and CDR2 is SQIVND in the germline V gene (reference sequence). There are 16 residues in the CDR3. V gave up 5 bases and J gave up 7 bases; unmatched junction bases: 11. CDR3 nucleotide sequence: TGTGCCAGTAGTTTGGCTAGCGGGAGAAGTAGGAATGAGCAGTTCTTC. It codes for CASSLASGRSRNEQFF.

J is TRBJ1-2 and V is TRBV30; no definite D call. V was shortened by 0 bases and J by 7 bases, with 18 bases between the two germline ends. CDR1 and CDR2 from the germline V gene are GTSNPN and SVGIG (reference sequence). This CDR3 has 15 amino acids. This CDR3 is CAWSVLLEGHGGYTF. The DNA for the CDR3 is TGTGCCTGGAGTGTACTTCTAGAGGGCCATGGTGGCTACACCTTC.